Listed below are T cell receptor beta chains from one sample, sequenced in a study of blood T cell repertoires in COVID-19. Only in-frame clones appear in the TCRdb table, and some are missing; sequencing was by immunoSEQ multiplex PCR. The sample holds about 130,000 clones, 75% to 90% seen once. The source material was peripheral blood. The receptors stem from a man in his 60s with COVID-19, enrolled during active disease. The CDR3 runs from the conserved cysteine through the conserved F or W. The order of the fields is V gene, J gene, clone size, D gene, CDR3 protein, CDR3 DNA. A D gene is named only where the DNA matches it firmly. Not every row has a clone size; where given, it reads once, few, many or a size class.

v_call: TRBV7-9
j_call: TRBJ2-7
clone_size: NA
d_call: TRBD1
cdr3_aa: CASSLSQGSYEQYF
cdr3_nt: TGTGCCAGCAGCTTATCACAGGGGTCCTACGAGCAGTACTTC

v_call: TRBV6-5
j_call: TRBJ1-3
clone_size: NA
d_call: NA
cdr3_aa: CASMRESSGNTIYF
cdr3_nt: TGTGCCAGCATGCGGGAGAGCTCTGGAAACACCATATATTTT

v_call: TRBV7-3
j_call: TRBJ2-3
clone_size: NA
d_call: TRBD2
cdr3_aa: CASSSGGSSDTQYF
cdr3_nt: TGTGCCAGCAGCTCCGGGGGGTCCTCGGATACGCAGTATTTT

v_call: TRBV28
j_call: TRBJ2-5
clone_size: NA
d_call: NA
cdr3_aa: CASTTYRGQETQYF
cdr3_nt: TGTGCCAGCACCACTTACCGGGGCCAAGAGACCCAGTACTTC

v_call: TRBV4-1
j_call: TRBJ1-2
clone_size: NA
d_call: TRBD1
cdr3_aa: CASSQADRDIDYGYTF
cdr3_nt: TGCGCCAGCAGCCAAGCCGACAGGGACATTGACTATGGCTACACCTTC

v_call: TRBV10-2
j_call: TRBJ1-4
clone_size: NA
d_call: TRBD1
cdr3_aa: CASSSGQGREKLFF
cdr3_nt: TGCGCCAGCAGTTCCGGACAGGGAAGGGAAAAACTGTTTTTT

v_call: TRBV18
j_call: TRBJ2-5
clone_size: NA
d_call: TRBD2
cdr3_aa: CASSPFLSGGQAGLQTQYF
cdr3_nt: TGTGCCAGCTCACCATTCCTCTCGGGGGGGCAAGCCGGTCTACAGACCCAGTACTTC

v_call: TRBV7-9
j_call: TRBJ1-5
clone_size: NA
d_call: NA
cdr3_aa: CASSEGDRYQPQHF
cdr3_nt: TGTGCCAGCAGCGAGGGGGACCGCTATCAGCCCCAGCATTTT

v_call: TRBV5-1
j_call: TRBJ1-1
clone_size: NA
d_call: NA
cdr3_aa: CASSLDTGGNTEAFF
cdr3_nt: TGCGCCAGCAGCTTGGATACGGGAGGGAACACTGAAGCTTTCTTT

v_call: TRBV6-4
j_call: TRBJ2-2
clone_size: few
d_call: NA
cdr3_aa: CASRGQSTGELFF
cdr3_nt: TGTGCCAGCAGAGGACAGAGCACCGGGGAGCTGTTTTTT